These 28 T cell receptor beta chains were all obtained from the same sample, sequenced in a study of OX40 agonist ivuxolimab in advanced cancers. Some clones are missing from TCRdb's copy, which holds only in-frame ones; the method was immunoSEQ multiplex PCR. Among about 67,000 clones, approximately 87% were seen once, and the ten largest hold under 4.5%. This specimen consisted of CD4+ or CD8+ T cells sorted from blood, obtained in a trial of the OX40 agonist ivuxolimab. The receptors originated from an adult with an advanced solid tumor such as melanoma, head and neck, liver or kidney cancer.

Of note for this clone: The identical CDR3 is also encoded by other nucleotide sequences in the sample. The chain is built from TRBV6-4 and TRBJ1-2; D is possibly TRBD1 (5 bases). The CDR3 has 13 amino acids. V was shortened by 2 bases and J by 7 bases, with 11 bases between the two germline ends. CDR1 is MRHNA and CDR2 is SNTAGT in the germline V gene. This CDR3 reads CASSDEGRGGYTF. CDR3 coding DNA: TGTGCCAGCAGTGACGAGGGGCGCGGTGGCTACACCTTC.

The chain employs TRBV2 and TRBJ2-3; 13 nucleotides line up with TRBD2. The trim removed 10 bases at V and 4 bases at J, leaving 11 bases unmatched. Germline V gene lookup returns CDR1 SNHLY and CDR2 FYNNEI. CDR3 length equals 16 residues. CDR3 protein: CAILPGLAGISDTQYF. In nucleotides, the CDR3 is TGTGCCATCCTACCGGGACTAGCGGGAATTTCAGATACGCAGTATTTT. Full variable domain (rest looked up from reference TRBV2 and TRBJ2-3): EPEVTQTPSHQVTQMGQEVILRCVPISNHLYFYWYRQILGQKVEFLVSFYNNEISEKSEIFDDQFSVERPDGSNFTLKIRSTKLEDSAMYFCAILPGLAGISDTQYFGPGTRLTVL.

The V call is TRBV28, the J call TRBJ2-1; D is ambiguous. Trimming pared 7 bases from V and 1 base from J, leaving 5 bases between. Germline V gives CDR1 MDHEN, CDR2 SYDVKM. This CDR3 is 12 amino acids long. The CDR3 loop reads CASKGSYNEQFF. CDR3 DNA: TGTGCCAGCAAAGGGTCCTACAATGAGCAGTTCTTC.

This chain links TRBV28 with TRBJ2-4; 7 nucleotides agree with TRBD1. Germline values: CDR1 MDHEN, CDR2 SYDVKM. V shed 5 bases and J 1 base; nucleotides not matched to a gene: 5. This CDR3 region has 15 residues. The CDR3 bases are TGTGCCAGCAGTACAGGGGATTCGGCCAAAAACATTCAGTACTTC. This encodes CASSTGDSAKNIQYF.

The chain has TRBV7-6 and TRBJ2-2; D is undetermined. The CDR3 consists of 13 residues. With 3 bases removed from V and 3 bases from J, the gap between germline ends came to 5 bases. Germline V gene lookup returns CDR1 SGHVS and CDR2 FNYEAQ. CDR3 sequence reads: CASSFTDTGELFF. DNA for the CDR3: TGTGCCAGCAGCTTCACCGACACCGGGGAGCTGTTTTTT.

The sample holds a few counts of this clone. V and J are TRBV5-1 and TRBJ2-3, with D perhaps matching TRBD1 (5 bases). Per germline, CDR1 SGHRS and CDR2 YFSETQ. The CDR3 totals 15 residues. V dropped 1 base and J dropped 2 bases, with 11 bases sitting between them. The CDR3 coding sequence is TGCGCCAGCAGCTTGACAGGTATAGACACAGATACGCAGTATTTT. Its translation: CASSLTGIDTDTQYF.

This rearrangement joins TRBV27 to TRBJ2-2; 7 bases line up with TRBD2. V lost 2 bases to trimming and J lost 5 bases; unmatched junction nucleotides: 11. CDR3 length: 17 amino acids. Germline CDR1 and CDR2: MNHEY and SMNVEV (reference sequence). CDR3 DNA sequence: TGTGCCAGCAGTTTACAGGGCACCATGGGAGGGACCGGGGAGCTGTTTTTT. Its translation is CASSLQGTMGGTGELFF.

The genes are TRBV2 and TRBJ1-4; D not certain. Germline CDR1 and CDR2: SNHLY and FYNNEI. The CDR3 loop spans 14 amino acids. Trimming removed 6 bases from V and 8 bases from J, with 16 bases in between. The CDR3 protein is CASSDRAGGEKLFF. CDR3 DNA: TGTGCCAGCAGCGACCGGGCCGGTGGGGAAAAACTGTTTTTT. Complete variable domain (other parts from reference TRBV2 and TRBJ1-4): EPEVTQTPSHQVTQMGQEVILRCVPISNHLYFYWYRQILGQKVEFLVSFYNNEISEKSEIFDDQFSVERPDGSNFTLKIRSTKLEDSAMYFCASSDRAGGEKLFFGSGTQLSVL.

The V call is TRBV7-3, the J call TRBJ2-5; D uncertain. Germline loops: CDR1 SGHTA, CDR2 FQGTGA. CDR3 length equals 15 residues. With 0 bases removed from V and 1 base from J, the gap between germline ends came to 9 bases. CDR3 loop: CASSLTPQIQETQYF. The CDR3 DNA is TGTGCCAGCAGCTTAACCCCGCAGATCCAAGAGACCCAGTACTTC.

The chain links TRBV11-2 to TRBJ2-4; 8 bases map to TRBD2. The CDR3 length is 16 residues. CDR1 is SGHAT and CDR2 is FQNNGV in the germline V gene. With V trimmed by 2 bases and J by 0 bases, 3 bases remained unmatched. The CDR3 sequence is CASSLTSGLAKNIQYF. In DNA, the CDR3 is TGTGCCAGCAGCTTAACTAGCGGATTAGCCAAAAACATTCAGTACTTC. Combining the CDR3 with reference TRBV11-2 and TRBJ2-4 gives the whole variable domain EAGVAQSPRYKIIEKRQSVAFWCNPISGHATLYWYQQILGQGPKLLIQFQNNGVVDDSQLPKDRFSAERLKGVDSTLKIQPAKLEDSAVYLCASSLTSGLAKNIQYFGAGTRLSVL.

The chain uses TRBV11-2 and TRBJ2-1; 8 bases map to TRBD2. The V gene's germline CDR1 is SGHAT and CDR2 FQNNGV. Losses at the gene ends were 5 bases for V and 0 bases for J; bases not matched to a gene: 3. This CDR3 contains 15 residues. The CDR3 nucleotides are TGTGCCAGCAGCGAAGGGACTAGCTCCTACAATGAGCAGTTCTTC. Protein sequence: CASSEGTSSYNEQFF.

V usage is TRBV28 and J usage is TRBJ2-3, with D possibly being TRBD2 (6 bases). Germline loops: CDR1 MDHEN, CDR2 SYDVKM. The V end was cut by 2 bases, the J end by 4 bases, with 10 bases between. The CDR3 has 14 residues. CDR3 DNA: TGTGCCAGCAGTTTACTTCCGGGGGCAGATACGCAGTATTTT. Translated: CASSLLPGADTQYF. The full variable domain, completed using reference TRBV28 and TRBJ2-3, is DVKVTQSSRYLVKRTGEKVFLECVQDMDHENMFWYRQDPGLGLRLIYFSYDVKMKEKGDIPEGYSVSREKKERFSLILESASTNQTSMYLCASSLLPGADTQYFGPGTRLTVL.

V is TRBV19 and J is TRBJ1-2; TRBD1 is a possible D gene (5 bases). The ends were cut back, 0 bases at V and 9 bases at J, with 14 bases in the middle. The germline gives CDR1 LNHDA, CDR2 SQIVND (reference sequence). This CDR3 is 14 amino acids long. CDR3 residues: CASSIDGLGGSYTF. CDR3 coding DNA: TGTGCCAGTAGTATAGACGGCCTCGGGGGGAGCTACACCTTC.

The V call is TRBV7-9, the J call TRBJ2-4; D is perhaps TRBD1 (6 bases). V was trimmed by 5 bases and J by 9 bases, leaving 17 bases between them. This CDR3 has 14 amino acids. The germline V gene has CDR1 SEHNR and CDR2 FQNEAQ (reference sequence). The CDR3, as DNA: TGTGCCAGCAGCAATGGGGGACATAGAGGCATTCAGTACTTC. Translating gives CASSNGGHRGIQYF. The full variable domain, completed using reference TRBV7-9 and TRBJ2-4, is DTGVSQNPRHKITKRGQNVTFRCDPISEHNRLYWYRQTLGQGPEFLTYFQNEAQLEKSRLLSDRFSAERPKGSFSTLEIQRTEQGDSAMYLCASSNGGHRGIQYFGAGTRLSVL.

The chain uses TRBV9 and TRBJ1-3; D might be TRBD1 (5 bases). V lost 4 bases to trimming and J lost 0 bases, with 14 bases between them. Germline loops: CDR1 SGDLS, CDR2 YYNGEE. The CDR3 has 16 amino acids. The CDR3: CASSPRDVGSGNTIYF. CDR3 bases: TGTGCCAGCAGCCCCCGGGACGTTGGCTCTGGAAACACCATATATTTT.

The chain couples TRBV19 to TRBJ2-7; D is possibly TRBD1 (5 bases). Germline CDR1 reads LNHDA; CDR2 reads SQIVND (reference sequence). The CDR3 consists of 13 residues. V was cut by 5 bases and J by 0 bases, with 8 bases left in between. The CDR3 loop is CASSSGHSYEQYF. The CDR3 DNA reads TGTGCCAGTAGTTCAGGGCACTCCTACGAGCAGTACTTC.

There are a few counts of this clone. The chain has TRBV5-5 and TRBJ2-1, with 10 bases identical to TRBD1. From germline, CDR1 is SGHKS and CDR2 YYEKEE (reference sequence). V lost 5 bases, J lost 5 bases, and 4 bases stayed unmatched. This CDR3 spans 14 amino acids. CDR3 protein: CASRPGQGNNEQFF. The CDR3 DNA is TGTGCCAGCAGACCGGGACAGGGGAACAATGAGCAGTTCTTC.

The rearrangement uses TRBV7-3 and TRBJ1-1; tentatively, D is TRBD1 (5 bases). With 2 bases removed from V and 5 bases from J, the gap between germline ends came to 15 bases. Germline CDR1 is SGHTA and CDR2 is FQGTGA. The CDR3 spans 15 residues. For the CDR3, the DNA is TGTGCCAGCAGCTTATTTGGGGGTTCGGTAACTGAAGCTTTCTTT. It yields the protein CASSLFGGSVTEAFF. Full variable domain (outside the CDR3, taken from reference TRBV7-3 and TRBJ1-1): GAGVSQTPSNKVTEKGKYVELRCDPISGHTALYWYRQSLGQGPEFLIYFQGTGAADDSGLPNDRFFAVRPEGSVSTLKIQRTERGDSAVYLCASSLFGGSVTEAFFGQGTRLTVV.

The V gene is TRBV29-1, the J gene TRBJ1-1; D not certain. The V and J ends lost 4 bases and 10 bases respectively, with 10 bases between them. CDR1 is SQVTM and CDR2 is ANQGSEA in the germline V gene. There are 10 residues in the CDR3. This chain's CDR3 is CSVVEGSAFF. The CDR3 nucleotides are TGCAGCGTTGTGGAGGGTTCAGCTTTCTTT. Filled out from reference TRBV29-1 and TRBJ1-1, the complete variable domain reads SAVISQKPSRDICQRGTSLTIQCQVDSQVTMMFWYRQQPGQSLTLIATANQGSEATYESGFVIDKFPISRPNLTFSTLTVSNMSPEDSSIYLCSVVEGSAFFGQGTRLTVV.

The chain uses TRBV5-1 and TRBJ1-6, with D perhaps matching TRBD1 (5 bases). The CDR3 is made up of 14 amino acids. Trimming shortened V by 0 bases and J by 7 bases, and 8 bases separated the two germline ends. CDR1 is SGHRS and CDR2 is YFSETQ in the germline V gene. The CDR3 spells CASSLGQQNSPLHF. DNA of the CDR3: TGCGCCAGCAGCTTGGGACAGCAGAATTCACCCCTCCACTTT.

The chain carries TRBV7-8 and TRBJ2-1, with 9 nucleotides matching TRBD2. Germline V gene data show CDR1 as SGHVS and CDR2 as FQNEAQ. The CDR3 has 14 amino acids. The J segment lost 6 bases and the V segment lost 1 base, leaving 1 base of the junction unmatched. CDR3 bases: TGTGCCAGCAGCTTAGTGACTAGCGGCAATGAGCAGTTCTTC. Translated: CASSLVTSGNEQFF. Based on the CDR3 plus reference TRBV7-8 and TRBJ2-1, the full variable domain is GAGVSQSPRYKVAKRGQDVALRCDPISGHVSLFWYQQALGQGPEFLTYFQNEAQLDKSGLPSDRFFAERPEGSVSTLKIQRTQQEDSAVYLCASSLVTSGNEQFFGPGTRLTVL.

V usage is TRBV28 and J usage is TRBJ1-1; D is uncertain. Germline V lookup: CDR1 MDHEN, CDR2 SYDVKM. The V and J ends lost 3 bases and 5 bases respectively, with 16 bases between them. This CDR3 comprises 15 residues. CDR3 region: CASSFFGNVLTEAFF. CDR3 in DNA: TGTGCCAGCAGTTTTTTCGGGAACGTTTTGACTGAAGCTTTCTTT.

This clone has just one count. The J gene is TRBJ2-7, the V gene TRBV6-5, with TRBD1 identical over 8 bases. Per germline, CDR1 MNHEY and CDR2 SVGAGI. The V and J ends lost 6 bases and 0 bases, in that order; junction bases with no gene match: 7. The CDR3 consists of 15 residues. This chain's CDR3 is CASRRGQGNSYEQYF. The CDR3 nucleotides are TGTGCCAGCAGAAGAGGACAGGGCAACTCCTACGAGCAGTACTTC.

V is TRBV6-1 and J is TRBJ1-5; D is ambiguous. Germline values: CDR1 MNHNS, CDR2 SASEGT. V lost 5 bases and J lost 1, with 9 bases in between. The CDR3 is 14 amino acids. The CDR3 protein is CASSSGSSNQPQHF. The CDR3 DNA reads as TGTGCCAGCAGTAGCGGGTCGAGCAATCAGCCCCAGCATTTT.

The chain links TRBV18 to TRBJ1-1; D is possibly TRBD1 (6 bases). The CDR3 covers 15 residues. Germline CDR1 is KGHSH and CDR2 is LQKENI. V lost 3 bases, J lost 1 base, and 12 bases lay in between. CDR3 in DNA: TGTGCCAGCTCACCGATACAGGGTCGGAACACTGAAGCTTTCTTT. It is translated as CASSPIQGRNTEAFF.

The chain carries TRBV30 and TRBJ2-3; TRBD1 or TRBD2 may be the D gene (5 bases each). Per germline, CDR1 GTSNPN and CDR2 SVGIG (reference sequence). The CDR3 length is 13 residues. V lost 5 bases to trimming and J lost 5 bases, with 14 bases between them. The DNA for the CDR3 is TGTGCCTGGGGTTCCGGGGCGGGAGATACGCAGTATTTT. Encoded protein: CAWGSGAGDTQYF.

The chain carries TRBV15 and TRBJ2-2; D unclear. The germline gives CDR1 LNHNV, CDR2 YYDKDF (reference sequence). The CDR3 spans 13 residues. Trimming took off 1 base at V and 4 bases at J, with 4 bases between the two ends. The CDR3 sequence is CATSRVRTGELFF. In nucleotides, the CDR3 is TGTGCCACCAGCAGAGTCCGCACCGGGGAGCTGTTTTTT.

The rearrangement uses TRBV21-1 and TRBJ1-1. TRBV21-1 corresponds to a pseudogene. This CDR3 spans 14 amino acids. As DNA, the CDR3 is TGTGCCAGCAGCAAAAACAGCTGGGGCACTGAAGCTTTCTTT. It is translated as CASSKNSWGTEAFF.